The rows below give T cell receptor beta chains drawn from one sample of a study of lymphopenia after photon versus proton radiotherapy. Clones were read by immunoSEQ multiplex PCR, and TCRdb kept only the in-frame ones, dropping some. The sample contains tens of thousands of clones, 75% to 90% of which appear only once. The sequencing here drew on peripheral blood, taken from a patient treated with proton-based radiotherapy. The receptors were gathered from a man at least 80 years old with esophageal cancer. CDR3s include the opening cysteine and the closing phenylalanine or tryptophan. The order of the fields is clone size, J gene, V gene, D gene, CDR3 length, CDR3 protein, CDR3 DNA. The D gene is left open where the match is weak. For some rows the clone size is stated as once, few or many, or as a class when expanded; others skip it.

size: .; J: TRBJ1-1; V: TRBV5-1; D: .; length: 16; CDR3: CASSLGLDLMNTEAFF; DNA: TGCGCCAGCAGCTTGGGGTTAGACCTCATGAACACTGAAGCTTTCTTT
size: .; J: TRBJ2-1; V: TRBV21-1; D: .; length: 20; CDR3: CASRGLGDRGRKGSYNEQFF; DNA: TGTGCCAGCCGTGGCCTTGGGGACAGGGGGCGCAAGGGGTCCTACAATGAGCAGTTCTTC
size: .; J: TRBJ1-2; V: TRBV4-3; D: TRBD1; length: 15; CDR3: CASSQVVRGNYGYTF; DNA: TGCGCCAGCAGCCAGGTCGTCAGGGGGAACTATGGCTACACCTTC
size: .; J: TRBJ1-4; V: TRBV29-1; D: .; length: 13; CDR3: CSVGGSTNEKLFF; DNA: TGCAGCGTTGGAGGATCAACTAATGAAAAACTGTTTTTT
size: .; J: TRBJ1-1; V: TRBV5-1; D: TRBD1; length: 13; CDR3: CASTQGFNTEAFF; DNA: TGCGCCAGCACACAGGGGTTTAACACTGAAGCTTTCTTT
size: .; J: TRBJ2-5; V: TRBV9; D: TRBD2; length: 18; CDR3: CASSVRSGGTSYQETQYF; DNA: TGTGCCAGCAGCGTACGGAGCGGGGGTACTTCTTACCAAGAGACCCAGTACTTC
size: .; J: TRBJ2-5; V: TRBV6-5; D: TRBD2; length: 15; CDR3: CASSYASGGEETQYF; DNA: TGTGCCAGCAGTTACGCTAGCGGGGGGGAAGAGACCCAGTACTTC
size: .; J: TRBJ2-2; V: TRBV18; D: .; length: 16; CDR3: CASSPSGAADTGELFF; DNA: TGTGCCAGCTCACCATCAGGGGCGGCGGACACCGGGGAGCTGTTTTTT
size: .; J: TRBJ2-3; V: TRBV11-3; D: TRBD2; length: 15; CDR3: CASSSLAGGTDTQYF; DNA: TGTGCCAGCAGCTCGCTAGCGGGAGGCACAGATACGCAGTATTTT
size: .; J: TRBJ1-2; V: TRBV6-5; D: TRBD1; length: 15; CDR3: CTSSYSPGQGFGYTF; DNA: TGTACCAGCAGTTACTCTCCGGGACAGGGATTTGGCTACACCTTC
size: .; J: TRBJ1-2; V: TRBV25-1; D: TRBD1; length: 17; CDR3: CASSEYIRDRGSYGYTF; DNA: TGTGCCAGCAGTGAATATATTCGTGACAGGGGGTCTTATGGCTACACCTTC
size: few; J: TRBJ1-5; V: TRBV10-3; D: .; length: 12; CDR3: CAISENNQPQHF; DNA: TGTGCCATCAGTGAAAACAATCAGCCCCAGCATTTT
size: few; J: TRBJ1-5; V: TRBV7-2; D: .; length: 12; CDR3: CASSLGGGPQHF; DNA: TGTGCCAGCAGCTTAGGGGGTGGGCCCCAGCATTTT
size: .; J: TRBJ2-7; V: TRBV11-2; D: .; length: 16; CDR3: CASSLDPTDYSYEQYF; DNA: TGTGCCAGCAGCTTAGATCCCACGGACTACTCCTACGAGCAGTACTTC
size: .; J: TRBJ1-2; V: TRBV5-5; D: .; length: 14; CDR3: CASSLVSTNYGYTF; DNA: TGTGCCAGCAGCTTGGTCAGCACTAACTATGGCTACACCTTC
size: .; J: TRBJ1-3; V: TRBV7-9; D: .; length: 12; CDR3: CASSPNRNTIYF; DNA: TGTGCCAGCAGCCCCAACCGAAACACCATATATTTT
size: .; J: TRBJ2-1; V: TRBV4-2; D: TRBD2; length: 15; CDR3: CASSRDERGDNEQFF; DNA: TGTGCCAGCAGCCGAGACGAGCGGGGAGACAATGAGCAGTTCTTC
size: few; J: TRBJ1-1; V: TRBV29-1; D: .; length: 10; CDR3: CSVSDSEAFF; DNA: TGCAGCGTGTCGGACAGTGAAGCTTTCTTT
size: .; J: TRBJ2-1; V: TRBV27; D: .; length: 11; CDR3: CASSSGAEQFF; DNA: TGTGCCAGCAGTTCGGGGGCGGAGCAGTTCTTC
size: .; J: TRBJ2-3; V: TRBV5-4; D: .; length: 16; CDR3: CASSSKTTASTDTQYF; DNA: TGTGCCAGCAGTTCCAAGACGACGGCGAGCACAGATACGCAGTATTTT
size: .; J: TRBJ2-7; V: TRBV6-5; D: TRBD1; length: 15; CDR3: CASSYSRTGYYEQYF; DNA: TGTGCCAGCAGTTACTCTAGGACAGGGTACTACGAGCAGTACTTC
size: .; J: TRBJ1-1; V: TRBV5-1; D: .; length: 13; CDR3: CASSLSGFPEAFF; DNA: TGCGCCAGCAGCTTGTCAGGGTTCCCTGAAGCTTTCTTT
size: .; J: TRBJ1-2; V: TRBV19; D: .; length: 10; CDR3: CASNSYGYTF; DNA: TGTGCCAGTAACTCCTATGGCTACACCTTC
size: .; J: TRBJ2-1; V: TRBV7-2; D: TRBD2; length: 15; CDR3: CASSSRSGDHNEQFF; DNA: TGTGCCAGCAGCTCCCGCAGCGGGGACCACAATGAGCAGTTCTTC
size: .; J: TRBJ1-5; V: TRBV4-2; D: .; length: 17; CDR3: CASSQDGQAGEGQPQHF; DNA: TGTGCCAGCAGCCAAGATGGTCAGGCAGGGGAGGGTCAGCCCCAGCATTTT
size: few; J: TRBJ1-3; V: TRBV7-9; D: .; length: 16; CDR3: CASSLVSGTTGNTIYF; DNA: TGTGCCAGCAGCTTAGTTTCTGGTACTACTGGAAACACCATATATTTT
size: .; J: TRBJ2-7; V: TRBV11-2; D: .; length: 15; CDR3: CASSHDWGTPYEQYF; DNA: TGTGCCAGCAGTCACGATTGGGGGACCCCATACGAGCAGTACTTC
size: .; J: TRBJ1-1; V: TRBV11-3; D: .; length: 13; CDR3: CASSLGLGTEAFF; DNA: TGTGCCAGCAGCTTAGGATTGGGGACTGAAGCTTTCTTT
size: .; J: TRBJ2-3; V: TRBV6-6; D: TRBD1; length: 15; CDR3: CASRKRQGSPDTQYF; DNA: TGTGCCAGCAGGAAAAGACAGGGTTCGCCAGATACGCAGTATTTT
size: .; J: TRBJ2-1; V: TRBV7-8; D: .; length: 15; CDR3: CASSLTSSSYNEQFF; DNA: TGTGCCAGCAGCCTTACTAGCAGCTCCTACAATGAGCAGTTCTTC
size: .; J: TRBJ2-1; V: TRBV9; D: .; length: 16; CDR3: CASSVAFSDSRFEQFF; DNA: TGTGCCAGCAGCGTAGCTTTCTCGGACTCTCGATTCGAGCAGTTCTTC
size: .; J: TRBJ1-1; V: TRBV4-3; D: .; length: 14; CDR3: CASSQSPGNTEAFF; DNA: TGCGCCAGCAGCCAATCCCCAGGGAACACTGAAGCTTTCTTT
size: .; J: TRBJ1-4; V: TRBV15; D: .; length: 14; CDR3: CATSRDVGEGVVFF; DNA: TGTGCCACCAGCAGAGATGTAGGGGAGGGGGTGGTGTTTTTT
size: .; J: TRBJ2-3; V: TRBV7-2; D: .; length: 12; CDR3: CASSQGADTQYF; DNA: TGTGCCAGCAGCCAAGGCGCAGATACGCAGTATTTT
size: .; J: TRBJ2-3; V: TRBV6-4; D: TRBD2; length: 17; CDR3: CASSPGTSGGASDTQYF; DNA: TGTGCCAGCAGCCCCGGGACTAGCGGGGGGGCGTCGGATACGCAGTATTTT
size: .; J: TRBJ1-2; V: TRBV7-9; D: .; length: 16; CDR3: CASSKEGRLGVYGYTF; DNA: TGTGCCAGCAGCAAAGAGGGACGGCTAGGGGTCTATGGCTACACCTTC
size: .; J: TRBJ2-1; V: TRBV29-1; D: TRBD2; length: 13; CDR3: CSVGLAGGWEQFF; DNA: TGCAGCGTCGGACTAGCGGGAGGGTGGGAGCAGTTCTTC
size: .; J: TRBJ2-5; V: TRBV5-1; D: .; length: 15; CDR3: CASSGSPGLQETQYF; DNA: TGCGCCAGCAGCGGGTCCCCAGGGCTCCAAGAGACCCAGTACTTC
size: .; J: TRBJ2-7; V: TRBV6-5; D: TRBD1; length: 15; CDR3: CASSYSRGLQHEQYF; DNA: TGTGCCAGCAGTTACTCCAGGGGGCTCCAGCACGAGCAGTACTTC